This T cell receptor beta chain was identified in a study of blood T cell repertoires in COVID-19. Study-wide context: In each case, the material was cDNA or gDNA derived from T cells, B-cell-depleted T cells, or PBMCs.

The CDR3 covers 17 residues. Germline V CDR1 and CDR2: KGHSH, LQKENI. Trimming removed 0 bases at V and 1 base at J, with 16 bases between. The assay was immunoSEQ multiplex PCR, and TCRdb's table has in-frame clones only and misses some. The sample yields approximately 500,000 clones, 88% seen once. Those enrolled, adults aged roughly 18 to 89 years, came from 24 US areas. V is TRBV18 and J is TRBJ2-7; a possible D gene is TRBD2 (6 bases). The specimen was PBMCs or T cells enriched from blood (not recorded which). The TCR originated in a woman between 40 and 55 years old who had recovered from COVID-19. For the CDR3, the DNA is TGTGCCAGCTCACCACCCTTCTCGAATAGCGGATCCTACGAGCAGTACTTC. It yields the protein CASSPPFSNSGSYEQYF.